This TCR beta chain originates from a study of blood T cell repertoires in COVID-19. Sequencing used immunoSEQ multiplex PCR; TCRdb keeps in-frame clones, though not all of them. The table lists roughly 260,000 clones, 82% of them singletons, with 4.5% to 5% in the top ten. The CDR3 is 15 amino acids. The trim removed 5 bases at V and 3 bases at J, leaving 5 bases unmatched. CDR1 and CDR2 (germline): SGHRS, YFSETQ. The sequencing sample was made of peripheral blood. The source is a woman at least 80 years old with active or convalescent COVID-19. This chain uses TRBV5-1 with TRBJ2-2; 9 positions agree with TRBD1. CDR3 amino acids: CASRPGQGYTGELFF. CDR3 DNA sequence: TGCGCCAGCAGGCCGGGACAGGGTTACACCGGGGAGCTGTTTTTT.